This T cell receptor (beta chain) is drawn from a study of T cells in Graves' hyperthyroidism and ophthalmopathy. RNA transcripts yielded amplified TCR beta CDR3 regions. HTBI primers were used for first-round RT-PCR of the TCR CDR3. A single record per CDR3 protein comes from TCRdb applying MiXCR to the multiplex PCR reads. The sample yields 550,000 to 600,000 distinct CDR3 sequences, roughly 46% seen once. This CDR3 is 11 amino acids long. Deletions cut 5 bases from V and 6 bases from J, with 8 bases between. CDR1 is LNHDA and CDR2 is SQIVND in the germline V gene (reference sequence). This TCR was recovered from an adult woman with Graves' disease, either hyperthyroidism or ophthalmopathy (not recorded which). Sequencing input: peripheral blood or thyroid tissue (not recorded which). The rearrangement joins TRBV19 to TRBJ2-7, with D perhaps matching TRBD1 or TRBD2 (5 bases each). The chain's CDR3 is CASSSGTEQYF. In DNA form, the CDR3 reads TGTGCCAGTAGTTCCGGGACCGAGCAGTACTTC.